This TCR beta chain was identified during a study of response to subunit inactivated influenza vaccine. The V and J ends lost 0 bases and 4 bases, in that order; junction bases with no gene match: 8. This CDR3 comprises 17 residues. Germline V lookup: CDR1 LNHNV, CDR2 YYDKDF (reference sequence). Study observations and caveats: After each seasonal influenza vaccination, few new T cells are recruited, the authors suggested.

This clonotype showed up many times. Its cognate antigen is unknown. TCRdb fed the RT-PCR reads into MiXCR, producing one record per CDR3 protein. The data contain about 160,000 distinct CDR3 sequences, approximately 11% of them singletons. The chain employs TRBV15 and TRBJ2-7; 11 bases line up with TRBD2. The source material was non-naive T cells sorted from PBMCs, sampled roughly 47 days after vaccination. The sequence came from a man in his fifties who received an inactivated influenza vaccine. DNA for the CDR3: TGTGCCACCAGCAGAGAACTAGCGGGAGAGGTTCCTTACGAGCAGTACTTC. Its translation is CATSRELAGEVPYEQYF.